This T cell receptor beta chain was obtained from a study of T cell responses to AZD1222 COVID-19 vaccine. Profiling relied on immunoSEQ multiplex PCR, and the TCRdb table lists in-frame clones only, not all of them. The sample lists fewer than 120,000 clones, approximately 90% seen once, with about 15% in the top ten. Study outcomes and limitations: It should be noted that donors were predominantly white British and more often female, and clonal diversity was possibly underestimated. Across spike, vaccine-associated CD4 TCRs were found, dominant at 160-218 and 743-854. Seropositive at baseline were only a handful of AZD1222 recipients.

About this clone itself: Its target is unknown.

Some second doses came at about 4 weeks and others at about 12 weeks; these were pooled. The V and J ends lost 4 bases and 8 bases respectively, with 21 bases between them. Germline CDR1 is SGHDT and CDR2 is YYEEEE. The CDR3 contains 16 residues. This sequence originates from an adult who received the AZD1222 COVID-19 vaccine. The gene calls are TRBV5-6 and TRBJ1-4; weak D call: TRBD1 (5 bases). The specimen comprised peripheral blood, sampled 28 days after the second AZD1222 dose. CDR3 DNA sequence: TGTGCCAGCAGCCGAACCAGCGGGGCGGGCGGAGAAAAACTGTTTTTT. The encoded protein is CASSRTSGAGGEKLFF. Complete variable domain (other parts from reference TRBV5-6 and TRBJ1-4): DAGVTQSPTHLIKTRGQQVTLRCSPKSGHDTVSWYQQALGQGPQFIFQYYEEEERQRGNFPDRFSGHQFPNYSSELNVNALLLGDSALYLCASSRTSGAGGEKLFFGSGTQLSVL.